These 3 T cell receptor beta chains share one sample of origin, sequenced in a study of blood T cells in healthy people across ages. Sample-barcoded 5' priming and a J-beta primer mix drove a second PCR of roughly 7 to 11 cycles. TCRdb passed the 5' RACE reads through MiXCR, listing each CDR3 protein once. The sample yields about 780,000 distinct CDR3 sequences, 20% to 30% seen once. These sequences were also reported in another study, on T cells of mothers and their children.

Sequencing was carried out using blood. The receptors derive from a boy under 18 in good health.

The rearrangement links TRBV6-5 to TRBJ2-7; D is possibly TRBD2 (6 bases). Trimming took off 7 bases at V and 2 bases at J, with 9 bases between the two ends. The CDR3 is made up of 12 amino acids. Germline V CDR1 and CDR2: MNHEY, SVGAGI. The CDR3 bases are TGTGCCAGCAAGGAGGGCCCCTACGAGCAGTACTTC. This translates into CASKEGPYEQYF.

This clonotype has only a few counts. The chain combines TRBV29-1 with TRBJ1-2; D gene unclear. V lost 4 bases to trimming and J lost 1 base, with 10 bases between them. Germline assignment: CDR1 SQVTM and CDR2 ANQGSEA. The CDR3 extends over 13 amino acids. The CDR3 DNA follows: TGCAGCGTTGCGCCTTTCGTTAACTATGGCTACACCTTC. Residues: CSVAPFVNYGYTF.

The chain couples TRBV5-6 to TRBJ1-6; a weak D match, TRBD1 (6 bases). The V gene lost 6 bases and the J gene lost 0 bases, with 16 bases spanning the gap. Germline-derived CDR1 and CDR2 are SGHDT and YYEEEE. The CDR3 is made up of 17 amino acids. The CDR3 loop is CASNYGQGSSYNSPLHF. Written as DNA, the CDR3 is TGTGCCAGCAACTATGGTCAGGGGAGCTCCTATAATTCACCCCTCCACTTT.